These 10 T cell receptor beta chains came from one sample sequenced in a study of T cells in Graves' hyperthyroidism and ophthalmopathy. Researchers amplified the TCR beta CDR3 regions from RNA transcripts. The HTBI primer set drove a first-round RT-PCR of the TCR CDR3. From the multiplex PCR reads, TCRdb called clonotypes with MiXCR, one entry per CDR3 protein. The profile shows 330,000 or so distinct CDR3 sequences, approximately 18% of them singletons. Sequenced sample: blood. The receptors stem from a woman aged 40 to 50 with Graves' ophthalmopathy.

The chain recombines TRBV6-1 with TRBJ2-7; TRBD2 aligns across 7 bases. Per germline, CDR1 MNHNS and CDR2 SASEGT. Trimming at V came to 6 bases and at J to 6 bases, leaving 14 bases not matched to a gene. The CDR3 length is 15 residues. The CDR3 is CASRGAGPSLSEQYF. The CDR3 DNA is TGTGCCAGCAGGGGAGCGGGACCGTCACTCTCCGAGCAGTACTTC.

In its sample, this clonotype was seen many times. This chain links TRBV6-2 or TRBV6-3 with TRBJ2-7, with no clear D. The CDR3 length is 15 residues. Trimming took 7 bases from V and 2 from J, leaving 18 bases between them. Germline V gene data show CDR1 as MNHEY and CDR2 as SVGEGT. CDR3 in DNA: TGTGCCAGCACCCAACGGGCAGTCATTACCTACGAGCAGTACTTC. It specifies CASTQRAVITYEQYF.

The J gene is TRBJ2-5, the V gene TRBV20-1; 7 positions agree with TRBD2. Trimming at V came to 0 bases and at J to 0 bases, leaving 7 bases not matched to a gene. This CDR3 has 16 residues. Germline lookup yields CDR1 DFQATT and CDR2 SNEGSKA (reference sequence). The CDR3 sequence is CSARDELASDQETQYF. CDR3 DNA sequence: TGCAGTGCTAGAGATGAACTAGCGTCAGACCAAGAGACCCAGTACTTC.

This clonotype was seen at least ten times. CDR3 region: CASSLGPTGYEQYF. In DNA form, the CDR3 reads TGTGCCAGCAGCTTGGGGCCTACCGGCTACGAGCAGTACTTC. The rearrangement uses TRBV7-2 and TRBJ2-7, with D maybe TRBD1 (5 bases). With 3 bases removed from V and 3 bases from J, the gap between germline ends came to 12 bases. Germline assignment: CDR1 SGHTA and CDR2 FQGNSA. This CDR3 contains 14 residues. The full variable domain, its missing parts supplied by reference TRBV7-2 and TRBJ2-7, is GAGVSQSPSNKVTEKGKDVELRCDPISGHTALYWYRQSLGQGLEFLIYFQGNSAPDKSGLPSDRFSAERTGGSVSTLTIQRTQQEDSAVYLCASSLGPTGYEQYFGPGTRLTVT.

Details on this clonotype: A much larger clone lies a single base off, so this may be a read error. J is TRBJ1-5 and V is TRBV7-8; D ambiguous. The CDR3 contains 15 residues. The V end was cut by 5 bases, the J end by 3 bases, with 14 bases between. Germline lookup yields CDR1 SGHVS and CDR2 FQNEAQ. The DNA of the CDR3 is TGTGCCAGCAGCACCCACCGGGCCGCCAATCAGCCCCAGCATTTT. Residues: CASSTHRAANQPQHF.

Ten or more counts support this clonotype. J is TRBJ1-2 and V is TRBV7-9, with D maybe TRBD1 (6 bases). The CDR3 is 14 amino acids. Trimming shortened V by 5 bases and J by 4 bases, and 14 bases separated the two germline ends. Per germline, CDR1 SEHNR and CDR2 FQNEAQ (reference sequence). As DNA, the CDR3 is TGTGCCAGCAGCCTCAAAGGGGGTACCTATGGCTACACCTTC. Translating it yields CASSLKGGTYGYTF.

This clonotype was recorded at least ten times. The J gene is TRBJ1-2, the V gene TRBV12-3 or TRBV12-4, with D maybe TRBD1 (6 bases). This CDR3 region has 11 residues. V lost 8 bases to trimming and J lost 7 bases, with 11 bases between them. This CDR3 reads CASGQGFGYTF. CDR3 in DNA: TGTGCCAGCGGTCAGGGGTTTGGCTACACCTTC.

This clonotype was seen repeatedly, ten times or more. J is TRBJ1-2 and V is TRBV7-8; D might be TRBD1 (5 bases). V was shortened by 0 bases and J by 5 bases, with 16 bases between the two germline ends. The CDR3 loop spans 16 amino acids. The germline V gene has CDR1 SGHVS and CDR2 FQNEAQ. In DNA, the CDR3 is TGTGCCAGCAGCTTAGCCGGGGAGGGGCGCCGGTATGGCTACACCTTC. Amino acid sequence: CASSLAGEGRRYGYTF.

This CDR3 is CATSRGGQGGNQPQHF. The CDR3 region has the DNA TGTGCCACCAGCAGAGGCGGACAGGGCGGCAATCAGCCCCAGCATTTT. V and J are TRBV15 and TRBJ1-5; 8 bases line up with TRBD1. Trimming removed 1 base from V and 2 bases from J; junction bases left unmatched: 4. Germline lookup yields CDR1 LNHNV and CDR2 YYDKDF (reference sequence). This CDR3 region has 16 residues.

This clonotype occurred many times. The chain employs TRBV6-2 or TRBV6-3 and TRBJ1-5, with 9 positions matching TRBD1. Germline values: CDR1 MNHEY, CDR2 SVGEGT. The CDR3 covers 16 residues. The ends lost 2 bases at V and 6 bases at J; junction bases unmatched: 8. CDR3 DNA: TGTGCCAGCAGTTACCGGGACAGGGAAGCGGGTCAGCCCCAGCATTTT. This sequence encodes CASSYRDREAGQPQHF.